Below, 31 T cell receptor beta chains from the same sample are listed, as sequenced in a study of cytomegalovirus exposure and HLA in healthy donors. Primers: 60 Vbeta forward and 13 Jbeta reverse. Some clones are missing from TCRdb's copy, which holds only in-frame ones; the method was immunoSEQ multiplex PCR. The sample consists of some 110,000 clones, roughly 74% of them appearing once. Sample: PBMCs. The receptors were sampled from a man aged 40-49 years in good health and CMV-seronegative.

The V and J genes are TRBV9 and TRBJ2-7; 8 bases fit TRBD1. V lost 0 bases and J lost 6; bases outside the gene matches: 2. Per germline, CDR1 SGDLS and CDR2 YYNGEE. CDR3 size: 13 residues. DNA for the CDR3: TGTGCCAGCAGCGTAGTGACAGGGGCCGAGCAGTACTTC. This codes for CASSVVTGAEQYF.

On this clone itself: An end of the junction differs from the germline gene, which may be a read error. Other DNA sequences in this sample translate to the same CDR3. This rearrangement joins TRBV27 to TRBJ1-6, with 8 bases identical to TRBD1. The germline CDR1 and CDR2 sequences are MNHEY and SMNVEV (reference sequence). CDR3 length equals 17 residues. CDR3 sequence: CASSFPRGPGYNSPLHF. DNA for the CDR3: TGTGCCAGCAGTTTCCCCAGGGGGCCTGGCTATAACTCACCCCTCCACTTT.

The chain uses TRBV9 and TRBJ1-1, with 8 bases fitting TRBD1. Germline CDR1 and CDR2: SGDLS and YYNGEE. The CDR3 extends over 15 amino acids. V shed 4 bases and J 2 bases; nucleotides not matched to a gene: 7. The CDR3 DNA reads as TGTGCCAGCAGCCCTGGACAGGGAACAAACACTGAAGCTTTCTTT. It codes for CASSPGQGTNTEAFF.

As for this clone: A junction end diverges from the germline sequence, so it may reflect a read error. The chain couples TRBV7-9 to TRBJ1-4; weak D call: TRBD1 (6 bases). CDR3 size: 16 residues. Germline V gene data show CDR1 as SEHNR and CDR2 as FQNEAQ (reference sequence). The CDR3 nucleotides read TGTTCCAGCAGCTCCTCAACAGGGCAAACTAATGAAAAACTGTTTTTT. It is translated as CSSSSSTGQTNEKLFF.

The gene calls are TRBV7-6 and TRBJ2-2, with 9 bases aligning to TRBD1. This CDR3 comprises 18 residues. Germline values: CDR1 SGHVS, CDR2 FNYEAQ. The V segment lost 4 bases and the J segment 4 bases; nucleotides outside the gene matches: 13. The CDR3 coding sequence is TGTGCCAGCAGCTCCAAACTACAAGACAGGGGGATCACCGGGGAGCTGTTTTTT. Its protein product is CASSSKLQDRGITGELFF.

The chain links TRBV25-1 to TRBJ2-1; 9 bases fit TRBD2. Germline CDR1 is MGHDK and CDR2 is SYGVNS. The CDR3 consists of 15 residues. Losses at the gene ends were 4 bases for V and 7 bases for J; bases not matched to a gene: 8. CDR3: CASSGARGGANEQFF. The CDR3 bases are TGTGCCAGCAGTGGGGCTCGCGGGGGGGCAAATGAGCAGTTCTTC.

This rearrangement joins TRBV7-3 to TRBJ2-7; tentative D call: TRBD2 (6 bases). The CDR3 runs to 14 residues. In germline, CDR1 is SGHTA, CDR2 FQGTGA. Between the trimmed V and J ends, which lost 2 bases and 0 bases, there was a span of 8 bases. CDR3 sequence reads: CASSLLASSYEQYF. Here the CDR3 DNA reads TGTGCCAGCAGCTTACTAGCGAGCTCCTACGAGCAGTACTTC.

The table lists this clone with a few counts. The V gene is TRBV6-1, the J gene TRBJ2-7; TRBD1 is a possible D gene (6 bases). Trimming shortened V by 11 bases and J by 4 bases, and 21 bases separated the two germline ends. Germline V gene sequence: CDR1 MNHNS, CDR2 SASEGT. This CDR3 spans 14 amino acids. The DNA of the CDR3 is TGTGCCCGCGCAAGACAGGACAGATTATACGAGCAGTACTTC. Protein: CARARQDRLYEQYF.

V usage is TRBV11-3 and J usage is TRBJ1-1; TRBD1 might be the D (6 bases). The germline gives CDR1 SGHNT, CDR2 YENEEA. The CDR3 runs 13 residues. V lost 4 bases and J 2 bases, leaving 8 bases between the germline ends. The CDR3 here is CASSWGPNTEAFF. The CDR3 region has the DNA TGTGCCAGCAGCTGGGGGCCTAACACTGAAGCTTTCTTT.

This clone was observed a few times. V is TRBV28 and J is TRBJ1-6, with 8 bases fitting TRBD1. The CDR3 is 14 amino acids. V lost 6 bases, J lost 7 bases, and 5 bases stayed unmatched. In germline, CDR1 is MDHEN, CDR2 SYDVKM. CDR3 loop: CASSRQGHNSPLHF. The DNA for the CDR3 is TGTGCCAGCAGCAGACAGGGGCACAATTCACCCCTCCACTTT.

The CDR3 bases are TGTGCCAGCAGTTTAGGGTCAGAGCGTGGATTCGGGGAGCTGTTTTTT. Residues: CASSLGSERGFGELFF. This chain uses TRBV27 with TRBJ2-2; D call uncertain. Germline CDR1 and CDR2: MNHEY and SMNVEV (reference sequence). CDR3 length: 16 residues. The V gene lost 2 bases and the J gene lost 7 bases, with 17 bases spanning the gap.

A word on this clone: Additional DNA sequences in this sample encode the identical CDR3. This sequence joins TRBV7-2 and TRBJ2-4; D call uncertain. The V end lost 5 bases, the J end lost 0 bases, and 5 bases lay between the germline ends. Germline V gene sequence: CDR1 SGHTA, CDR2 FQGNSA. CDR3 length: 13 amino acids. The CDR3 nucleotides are TGTGCCAGCAGCCCCAGAGCCAAAAACATTCAGTACTTC. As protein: CASSPRAKNIQYF.

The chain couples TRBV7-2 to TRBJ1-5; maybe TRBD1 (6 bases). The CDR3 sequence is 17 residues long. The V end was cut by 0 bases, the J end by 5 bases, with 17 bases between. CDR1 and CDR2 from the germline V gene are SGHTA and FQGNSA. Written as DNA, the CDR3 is TGTGCCAGCAGCTTAGCGGTTGGGGGGGCGGCTTATCAGCCCCAGCATTTT. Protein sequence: CASSLAVGGAAYQPQHF. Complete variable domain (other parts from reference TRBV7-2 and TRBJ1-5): GAGVSQSPSNKVTEKGKDVELRCDPISGHTALYWYRQSLGQGLEFLIYFQGNSAPDKSGLPSDRFSAERTGGSVSTLTIQRTQQEDSAVYLCASSLAVGGAAYQPQHFGDGTRLSIL.

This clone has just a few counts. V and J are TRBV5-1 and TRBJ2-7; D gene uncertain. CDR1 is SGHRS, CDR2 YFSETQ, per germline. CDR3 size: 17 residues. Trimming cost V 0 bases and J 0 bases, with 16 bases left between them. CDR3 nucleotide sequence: TGCGCCAGCAGCTTGGGTCTTAATCGCCAGCGCTCCTACGAGCAGTACTTC. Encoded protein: CASSLGLNRQRSYEQYF.

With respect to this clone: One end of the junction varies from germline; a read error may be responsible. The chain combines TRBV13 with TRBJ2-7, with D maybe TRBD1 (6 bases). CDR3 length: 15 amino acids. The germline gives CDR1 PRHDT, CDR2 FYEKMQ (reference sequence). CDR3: CASSIGDTSSYEQYF. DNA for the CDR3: TGTGCCAGCAGCATAGGGGACACAAGCTCCTACGAGCAGTACTTC.

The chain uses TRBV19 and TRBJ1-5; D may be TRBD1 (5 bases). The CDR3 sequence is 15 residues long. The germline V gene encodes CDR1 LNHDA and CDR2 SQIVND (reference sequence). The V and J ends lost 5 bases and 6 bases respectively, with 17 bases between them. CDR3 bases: TGTGCCAGTAGTGGCCCGGCAGGGAGGATTCAGCCCCAGCATTTT. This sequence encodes CASSGPAGRIQPQHF.

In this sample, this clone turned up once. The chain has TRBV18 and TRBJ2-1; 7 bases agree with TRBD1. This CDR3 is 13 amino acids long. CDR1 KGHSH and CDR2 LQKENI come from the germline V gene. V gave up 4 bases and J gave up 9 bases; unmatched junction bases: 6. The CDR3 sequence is CASSRTGVGEQFF. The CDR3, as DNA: TGTGCCAGCTCACGAACAGGGGTAGGTGAGCAGTTCTTC.

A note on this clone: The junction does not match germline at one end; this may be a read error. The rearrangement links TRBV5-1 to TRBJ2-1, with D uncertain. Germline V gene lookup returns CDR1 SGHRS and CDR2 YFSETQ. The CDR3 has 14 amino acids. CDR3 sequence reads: CASSLGQVYHEQFF. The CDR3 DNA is TGCGCCAGCAGCTTGGGGCAGGTCTACCATGAGCAGTTCTTC.

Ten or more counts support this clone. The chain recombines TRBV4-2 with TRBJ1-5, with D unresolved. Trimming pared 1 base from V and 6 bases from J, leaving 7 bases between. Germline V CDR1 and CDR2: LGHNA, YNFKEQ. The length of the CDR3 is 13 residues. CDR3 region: CASSQALGQPQHF. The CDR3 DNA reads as TGTGCCAGCAGCCAAGCCCTCGGTCAGCCCCAGCATTTT.

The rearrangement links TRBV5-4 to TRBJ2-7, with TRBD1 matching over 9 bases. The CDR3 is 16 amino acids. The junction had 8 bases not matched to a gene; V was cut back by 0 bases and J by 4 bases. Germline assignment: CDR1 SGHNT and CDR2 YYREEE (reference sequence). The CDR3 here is CASSLGGQGDVYEQYF. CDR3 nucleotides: TGTGCCAGCAGCTTGGGGGGACAGGGAGATGTATACGAGCAGTACTTC.

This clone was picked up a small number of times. Here the CDR3 DNA reads TGTGCCAGCAGCCAAGACCTACAGGGGCATCTGTTTTTT. Translating gives CASSQDLQGHLFF. V and J are TRBV4-2 and TRBJ1-4, with 7 bases lining up with TRBD1. CDR1 and CDR2 from the germline V gene are LGHNA and YNFKEQ. The junction had 6 bases not matched to a gene; V was cut back by 0 bases and J by 14 bases. The length of the CDR3 is 13 residues.

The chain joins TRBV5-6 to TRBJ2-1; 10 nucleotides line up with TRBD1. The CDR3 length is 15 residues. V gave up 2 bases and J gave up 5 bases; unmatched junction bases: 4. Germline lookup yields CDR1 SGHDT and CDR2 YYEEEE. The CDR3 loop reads CASSFLGQGNNEQFF. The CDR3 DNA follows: TGTGCCAGCAGCTTTTTGGGACAGGGGAACAATGAGCAGTTCTTC. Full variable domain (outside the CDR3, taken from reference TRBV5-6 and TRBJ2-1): DAGVTQSPTHLIKTRGQQVTLRCSPKSGHDTVSWYQQALGQGPQFIFQYYEEEERQRGNFPDRFSGHQFPNYSSELNVNALLLGDSALYLCASSFLGQGNNEQFFGPGTRLTVL.

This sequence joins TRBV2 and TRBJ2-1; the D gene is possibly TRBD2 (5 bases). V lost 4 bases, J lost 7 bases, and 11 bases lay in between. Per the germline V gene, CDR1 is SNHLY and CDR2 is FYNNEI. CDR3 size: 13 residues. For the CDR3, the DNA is TGTGCCAGCAGTGGGAAGAGGGAGAATGAGCAGTTCTTC. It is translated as CASSGKRENEQFF.

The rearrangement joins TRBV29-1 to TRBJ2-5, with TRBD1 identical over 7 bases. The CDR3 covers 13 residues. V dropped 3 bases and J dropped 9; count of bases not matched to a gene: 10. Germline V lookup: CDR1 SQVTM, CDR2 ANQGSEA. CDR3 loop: CSVDPDRVGAQYF. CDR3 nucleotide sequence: TGCAGCGTTGACCCTGACAGGGTCGGGGCCCAGTACTTC. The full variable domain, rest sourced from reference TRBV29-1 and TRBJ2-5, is SAVISQKPSRDICQRGTSLTIQCQVDSQVTMMFWYRQQPGQSLTLIATANQGSEATYESGFVIDKFPISRPNLTFSTLTVSNMSPEDSSIYLCSVDPDRVGAQYFGPGTRLLVL.

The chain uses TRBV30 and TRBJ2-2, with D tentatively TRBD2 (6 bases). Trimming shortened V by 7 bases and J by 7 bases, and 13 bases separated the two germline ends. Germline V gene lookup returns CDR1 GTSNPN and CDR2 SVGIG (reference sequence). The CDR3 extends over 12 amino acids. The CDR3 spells CASMWGGGELFF. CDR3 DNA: TGTGCCTCGATGTGGGGAGGCGGGGAGCTGTTTTTT.

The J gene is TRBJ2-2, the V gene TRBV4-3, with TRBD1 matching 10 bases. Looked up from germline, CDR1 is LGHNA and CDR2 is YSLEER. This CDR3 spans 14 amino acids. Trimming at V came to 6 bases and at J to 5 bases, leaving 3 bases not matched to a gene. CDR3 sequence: CASRRDRGTGELFF. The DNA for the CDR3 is TGCGCCAGCAGACGGGACAGGGGAACCGGGGAGCTGTTTTTT.

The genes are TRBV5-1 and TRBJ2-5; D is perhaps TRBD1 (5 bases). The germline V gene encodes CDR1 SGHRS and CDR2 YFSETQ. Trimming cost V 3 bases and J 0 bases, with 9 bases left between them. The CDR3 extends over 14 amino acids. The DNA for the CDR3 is TGCGCCAGCAGCTCGGCAGGGAACCAAGAGACCCAGTACTTC. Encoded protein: CASSSAGNQETQYF.

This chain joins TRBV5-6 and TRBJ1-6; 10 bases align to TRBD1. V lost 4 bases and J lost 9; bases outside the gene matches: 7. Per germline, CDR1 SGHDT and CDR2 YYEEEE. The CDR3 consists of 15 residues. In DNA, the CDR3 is TGTGCCAGCAGCCCCCGGGACAGGGGCCTTTCACCCCTCCACTTT. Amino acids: CASSPRDRGLSPLHF.

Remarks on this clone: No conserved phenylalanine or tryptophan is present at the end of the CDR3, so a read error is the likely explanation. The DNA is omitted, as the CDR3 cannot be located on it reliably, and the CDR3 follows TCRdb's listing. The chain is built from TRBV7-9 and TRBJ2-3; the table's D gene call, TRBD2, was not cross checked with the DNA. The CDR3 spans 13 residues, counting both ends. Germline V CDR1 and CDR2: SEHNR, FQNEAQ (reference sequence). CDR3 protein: CASSPTASGGSHH.

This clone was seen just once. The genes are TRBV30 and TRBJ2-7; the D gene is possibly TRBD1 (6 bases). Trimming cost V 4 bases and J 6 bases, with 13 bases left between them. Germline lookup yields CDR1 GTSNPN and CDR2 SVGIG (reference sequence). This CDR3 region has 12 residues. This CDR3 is CAWTGAGGEQYF. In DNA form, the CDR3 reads TGTGCCTGGACAGGGGCTGGGGGCGAGCAGTACTTC.

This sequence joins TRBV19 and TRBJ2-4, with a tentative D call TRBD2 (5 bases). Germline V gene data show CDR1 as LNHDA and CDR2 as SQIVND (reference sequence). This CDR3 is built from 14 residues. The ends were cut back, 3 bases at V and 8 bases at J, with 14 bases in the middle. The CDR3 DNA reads TGTGCCAGTAGTATTGGTGCCGGGGTGGACATTCAGTACTTC. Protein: CASSIGAGVDIQYF.